This TCR beta chain was captured by sequencing in a study of CD8 T cells in Susac syndrome. Looked up from germline, CDR1 is KGHDR and CDR2 is SFDVKD. Losses at the gene ends were 12 bases for V and 5 bases for J; bases not matched to a gene: 13. This CDR3 region has 15 residues. Random hexamers served to reverse transcribe roughly 0.5 to 1 ug RNA. TCRdb fed the immunoSEQ multiplex PCR reads into MiXCR, producing one record per CDR3 protein. Of under 250,000 distinct CDR3 sequences listed, around 95% were seen once; the top ten hold about 0.071%. The V gene is TRBV24-1, the J gene TRBJ2-1, with 9 bases aligning to TRBD2. Input material: CD4+ T cells from PBMCs. The clonotype originates from a human donor with multiple sclerosis. DNA for the CDR3: TGTGCCGTCAGCGGGGCTAGCGGGGTCCACAATGAGCAGTTCTTC. It is translated as CAVSGASGVHNEQFF.